Sequencing of this T cell receptor (beta chain) was carried out in a study of spatial heterogeneity in lung cancer. Study-wide results and limits: Tumoral mutation counts were tracked by counts of expanded intratumoral alpha and beta TCRs.

V trimming: 4 bases; J trimming: 6 bases; junction bases outside the gene matches: 17. Germline assignment: CDR1 SGHTA and CDR2 FQGNSA. This CDR3 has 17 amino acids. Sample time point: sample taken at primary tumor resection. Every individual TCR cDNA molecule carried its own unique molecular identifier, which allowed correction of PCR and sequencing errors. TCRdb reanalysed the 5' RACE reads using MiXCR and keeps one entry per CDR3 protein. Found here are 20,000 to 25,000 distinct CDR3 sequences, 4.5% to 5% of them singletons; the top ten hold 9.9%. This clonotype appeared many times. Its antigen is as yet unknown.

This sequence originates from a male donor with early-stage non-small cell lung cancer. This specimen was lung tumor tissue, taken at surgery. This chain uses TRBV7-2 with TRBJ2-7; TRBD1 aligns across 8 bases. The CDR3 bases are TGTGCCAGCAGCTCCGCGGCCGGGACAGGCTCTTCGGGCGAGCAGTACTTC. This sequence encodes CASSSAAGTGSSGEQYF. Variable domain in full (rest from reference TRBV7-2 and TRBJ2-7): GAGVSQSPSNKVTEKGKDVELRCDPISGHTALYWYRQSLGQGLEFLIYFQGNSAPDKSGLPSDRFSAERTGGSVSTLTIQRTQQEDSAVYLCASSSAAGTGSSGEQYFGPGTRLTVT.